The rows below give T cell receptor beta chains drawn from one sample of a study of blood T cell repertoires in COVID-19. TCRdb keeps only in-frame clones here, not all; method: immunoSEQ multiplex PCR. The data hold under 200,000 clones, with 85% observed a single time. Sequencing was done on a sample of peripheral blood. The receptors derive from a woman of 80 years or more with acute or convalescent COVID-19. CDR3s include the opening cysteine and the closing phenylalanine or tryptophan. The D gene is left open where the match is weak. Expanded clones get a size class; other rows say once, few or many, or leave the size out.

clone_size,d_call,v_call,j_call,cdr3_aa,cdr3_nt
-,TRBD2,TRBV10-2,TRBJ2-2,CASSVPGLAGDEGGELFF,TGCGCCAGCAGTGTTCCCGGACTAGCGGGAGACGAGGGCGGGGAGCTGTTTTTT
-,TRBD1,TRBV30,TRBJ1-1,CGTGRRTEAFF,TGTGGGACAGGGCGCCGGACTGAAGCTTTCTTT
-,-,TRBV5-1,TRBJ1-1,CASSPNAGSTEAFF,TGCGCCAGCAGCCCAAACGCGGGTAGCACTGAAGCTTTCTTT
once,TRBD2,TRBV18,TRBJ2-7,CASSSLAGASYEQYF,TGTGCCAGCTCATCCTTAGCGGGAGCCTCCTACGAGCAGTACTTC
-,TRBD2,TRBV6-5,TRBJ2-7,CASKKAGGTYEQYF,TGTGCCAGCAAGAAAGCGGGAGGGACCTACGAGCAGTACTTC
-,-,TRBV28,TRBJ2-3,CASTRGDTQYF,TGTGCCAGCACGAGGGGGGATACGCAGTATTTT
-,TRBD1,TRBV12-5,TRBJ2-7,CASGPYQGAYEQYF,TGTGCTAGTGGTCCCTACCAGGGGGCCTACGAGCAGTACTTC
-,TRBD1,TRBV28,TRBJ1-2,CASRTDRTRYGYTF,TGTGCCAGCAGGACGGACAGGACTCGCTATGGCTACACCTTC
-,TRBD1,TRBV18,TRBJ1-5,CASSTTGDRVNQPQHF,TGTGCCAGCTCAACTACAGGGGATAGAGTCAATCAGCCCCAGCATTTT
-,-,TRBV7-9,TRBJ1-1,CASSLVSMNTEAFF,TGTGCCAGCAGCTTAGTTAGCATGAACACTGAAGCTTTCTTT
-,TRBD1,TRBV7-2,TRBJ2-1,CASSLDYTGGQLQFF,TGTGCCAGCAGCTTAGACTATACAGGGGGGCAGCTCCAGTTCTTC
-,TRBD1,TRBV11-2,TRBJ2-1,CASSVDRVNEQFF,TGTGCCAGCAGCGTAGACAGGGTCAATGAGCAGTTCTTC
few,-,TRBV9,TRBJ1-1,CASSVGPETEAFF,TGTGCCAGCAGCGTAGGTCCCGAGACTGAAGCTTTCTTT
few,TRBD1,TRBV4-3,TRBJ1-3,CASSQELQGILSGNTIYF,TGCGCCAGCAGCCAAGAGTTACAGGGGATTCTCTCTGGAAACACCATATATTTT
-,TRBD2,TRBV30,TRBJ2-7,CAWSVGLAGYEQYF,TGTGCCTGGAGTGTGGGGCTAGCGGGATACGAGCAGTACTTC
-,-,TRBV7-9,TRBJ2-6,CASSLVGSSGANVLTF,TGTGCCAGCAGCTTAGTAGGGAGCTCTGGGGCCAACGTCCTGACTTTC
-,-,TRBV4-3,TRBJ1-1,CASSQLGRGKNTEAFF,TGCGCCAGCAGCCAATTGGGGAGGGGAAAGAACACTGAAGCTTTCTTT
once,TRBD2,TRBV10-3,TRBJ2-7,CAISAGGRTPYEQYF,TGTGCCATCAGTGCAGGCGGGAGGACCCCCTACGAGCAGTACTTC
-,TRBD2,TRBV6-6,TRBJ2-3,CASSQTSGRLSDTQYF,TGTGCCAGCAGCCAAACTAGCGGGAGGCTTTCAGATACGCAGTATTTT
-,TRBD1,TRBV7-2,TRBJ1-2,CASSLDAGGIRGYTF,TGTGCCAGCAGCTTAGACGCAGGGGGGATTCGAGGCTACACCTTC
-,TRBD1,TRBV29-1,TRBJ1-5,CSVRTGFGQPQHF,TGCAGCGTTAGGACAGGGTTTGGCCAGCCCCAGCATTTT
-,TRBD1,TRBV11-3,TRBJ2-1,CASSQGVAAPNEQFF,TGTGCCAGCAGCCAGGGGGTAGCAGCTCCCAATGAGCAGTTCTTC
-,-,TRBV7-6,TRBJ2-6,CASSTYRTVSGANVLTF,TGTGCCAGCAGCACCTACCGGACAGTCTCTGGGGCCAACGTCCTGACTTTC
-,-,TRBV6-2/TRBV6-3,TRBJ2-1,CASSYPLGGGNLNNEQFF,TGTGCCAGCAGTTACCCCCTAGGAGGGGGCAACCTCAACAATGAGCAGTTCTTC
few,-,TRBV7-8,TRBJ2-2,CASSPGARRPGELFF,TGTGCCAGCAGCCCTGGGGCACGCAGGCCCGGGGAGCTGTTTTTT
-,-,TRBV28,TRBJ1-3,CASSSSGDSGNTIYF,TGTGCCAGCAGCAGCTCCGGGGACTCTGGAAACACCATATATTTT
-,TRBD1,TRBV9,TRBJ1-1,CASSPLARGATEAFF,TGTGCCAGCAGCCCGCTCGCCAGGGGGGCCACTGAAGCTTTCTTT
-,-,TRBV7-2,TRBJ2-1,CASSLAPIAGVNEQFF,TGTGCCAGCAGCTTAGCCCCTATTGCGGGTGTCAATGAGCAGTTCTTC
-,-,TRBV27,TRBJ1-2,CASSLTGQLYGYTF,TGTGCCAGCAGTTTAACCGGACAGTTGTATGGCTACACCTTC
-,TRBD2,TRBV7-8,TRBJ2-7,CASSLAQGGPYEQYF,TGTGCCAGCAGCTTAGCGCAGGGAGGGCCCTACGAGCAGTACTTC
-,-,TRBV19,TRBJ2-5,CASTPKAQETQYF,TGTGCCAGTACTCCCAAAGCCCAAGAGACCCAGTACTTC
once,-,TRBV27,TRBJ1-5,CASAIRTNQPQHF,TGTGCCTCCGCGATTAGGACTAATCAGCCCCAGCATTTT
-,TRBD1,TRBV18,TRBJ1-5,CASSHWDSGSNQPQHF,TGTGCCAGCTCACACTGGGACAGTGGGAGCAATCAGCCCCAGCATTTT
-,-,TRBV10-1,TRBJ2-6,CAAPRSSGANVLTF,TGCGCCGCCCCACGCAGCTCTGGGGCCAACGTCCTGACTTTC
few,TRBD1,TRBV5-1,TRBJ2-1,CASSHGTDNEQFF,TGCGCCAGCAGCCACGGGACAGACAATGAGCAGTTCTTC
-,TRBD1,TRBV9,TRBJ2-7,CASSVGTGTYEQYF,TGTGCCAGCAGCGTCGGGACAGGGACCTACGAGCAGTACTTC
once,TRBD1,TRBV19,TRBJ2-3,CASSIDRDRTQYF,TGTGCCAGTAGTATAGATCGGGACAGGACGCAGTATTTT
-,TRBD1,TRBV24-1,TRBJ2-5,CATSAPWGTGPSETQYF,TGTGCCACCAGTGCCCCATGGGGGACAGGGCCAAGTGAGACCCAGTACTTC
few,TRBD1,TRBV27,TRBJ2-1,CASSSRQGPYNEQFF,TGTGCCAGCAGTTCCCGACAGGGCCCCTACAATGAGCAGTTCTTC
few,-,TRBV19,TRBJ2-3,CASRREPSTDTQYF,TGTGCCAGTAGGCGGGAACCTAGCACAGATACGCAGTATTTT
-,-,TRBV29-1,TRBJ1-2,CSVEESDSGYTF,TGCAGCGTTGAAGAGTCTGATAGTGGCTACACCTTC
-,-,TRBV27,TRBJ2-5,CASSPPSSLLETQYF,TGTGCCAGCAGCCCCCCTAGTTCCCTACTAGAGACCCAGTACTTC
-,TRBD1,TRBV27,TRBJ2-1,CASSPLLGAGTGVLEQFF,TGTGCCAGCAGCCCCCTCCTCGGCGCCGGGACAGGGGTCTTGGAGCAGTTCTTC
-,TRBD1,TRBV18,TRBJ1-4,CASRQGVGRKLFF,TGTGCCAGCCGACAGGGTGTAGGGAGAAAACTGTTTTTT
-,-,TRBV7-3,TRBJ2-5,CASSSLGALETQYF,TGTGCCAGCAGCTCTTTGGGGGCGCTTGAGACCCAGTACTTC
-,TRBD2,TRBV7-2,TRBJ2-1,CASSPTSGGSRNEQFF,TGTGCCAGCAGCCCCACTTCGGGGGGAAGTCGAAATGAGCAGTTCTTC
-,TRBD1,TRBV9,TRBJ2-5,CASSFGTAAQETQYF,TGTGCCAGCAGCTTCGGGACAGCGGCCCAAGAGACCCAGTACTTC
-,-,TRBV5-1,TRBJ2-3,CASSLGGLAGDTQYF,TGCGCCAGCAGCTTGGGCGGGCTAGCAGGAGATACGCAGTATTTT
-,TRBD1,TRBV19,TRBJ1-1,CASSIAQGAAFF,TGTGCCAGTAGTATAGCTCAGGGGGCGGCTTTCTTT
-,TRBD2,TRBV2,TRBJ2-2,CASSERLAGNTGELFF,TGTGCCAGCAGTGAAAGGCTAGCGGGAAACACCGGGGAGCTGTTTTTT
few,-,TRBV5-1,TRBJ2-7,CASSPFSGDGYEQYF,TGCGCCAGCAGCCCCTTTTCAGGGGATGGCTACGAGCAGTACTTC
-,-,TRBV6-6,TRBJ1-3,CASSVALSSGNTIYF,TGTGCCAGCAGCGTCGCCCTCAGCTCTGGAAACACCATATATTTT
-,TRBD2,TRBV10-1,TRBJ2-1,CASSVSQREGPNEQFF,TGCGCCAGCAGTGTCAGTCAGCGGGAGGGCCCCAATGAGCAGTTCTTC
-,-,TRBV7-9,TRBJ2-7,CASSPDRPAYEQYF,TGTGCCAGCAGCCCAGACAGGCCAGCCTACGAGCAGTACTTC
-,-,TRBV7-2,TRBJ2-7,CASSFANSYEQYF,TGTGCCAGCAGCTTCGCTAACTCCTACGAGCAGTACTTC
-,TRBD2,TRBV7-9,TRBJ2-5,CASSLGLTSGSTDETQYF,TGTGCCAGCAGCTTGGGCCTCACTAGCGGGAGTACAGACGAGACCCAGTACTTC
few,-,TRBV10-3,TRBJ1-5,CAIREGGNQPQHF,TGTGCCATCCGGGAGGGTGGCAATCAGCCCCAGCATTTT
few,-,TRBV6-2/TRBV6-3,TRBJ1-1,CASSSRRNTEAFF,TGTGCCAGCAGTTCCCGGAGGAACACTGAAGCTTTCTTT
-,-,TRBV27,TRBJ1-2,CASRRTLDYGYTF,TGTGCCAGCAGGAGGACACTGGACTATGGCTACACCTTC